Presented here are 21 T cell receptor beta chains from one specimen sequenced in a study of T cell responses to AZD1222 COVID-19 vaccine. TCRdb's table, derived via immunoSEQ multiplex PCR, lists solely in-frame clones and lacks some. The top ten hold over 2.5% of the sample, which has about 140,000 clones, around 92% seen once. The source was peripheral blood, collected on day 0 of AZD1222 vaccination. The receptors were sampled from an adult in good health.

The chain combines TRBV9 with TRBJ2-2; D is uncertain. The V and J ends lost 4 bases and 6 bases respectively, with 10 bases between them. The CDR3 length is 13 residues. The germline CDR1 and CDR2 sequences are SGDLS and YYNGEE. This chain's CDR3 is CASSFGFPGELFF. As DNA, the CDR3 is TGTGCCAGCAGCTTCGGATTCCCCGGGGAGCTGTTTTTT.

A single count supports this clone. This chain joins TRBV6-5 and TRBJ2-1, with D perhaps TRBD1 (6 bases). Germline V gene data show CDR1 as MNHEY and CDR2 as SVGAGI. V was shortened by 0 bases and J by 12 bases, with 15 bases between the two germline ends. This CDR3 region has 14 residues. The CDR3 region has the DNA TGTGCCAGCAGTTACTCCCGGGACATTTTCGGGCAGTTCTTC. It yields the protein CASSYSRDIFGQFF.

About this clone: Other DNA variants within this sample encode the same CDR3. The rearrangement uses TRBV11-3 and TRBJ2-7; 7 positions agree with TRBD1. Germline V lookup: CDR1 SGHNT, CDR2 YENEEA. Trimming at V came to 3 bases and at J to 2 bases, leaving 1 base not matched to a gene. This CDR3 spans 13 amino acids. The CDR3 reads CASSLTGTYEQYF. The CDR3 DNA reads TGTGCCAGCAGCTTGACAGGGACCTACGAGCAGTACTTC. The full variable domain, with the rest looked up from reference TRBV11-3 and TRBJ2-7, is EAGVVQSPRYKIIEKKQPVAFWCNPISGHNTLYWYLQNLGQGPELLIRYENEEAVDDSQLPKDRFSAERLKGVDSTLKIQPAELGDSAVYLCASSLTGTYEQYFGPGTRLTVT.

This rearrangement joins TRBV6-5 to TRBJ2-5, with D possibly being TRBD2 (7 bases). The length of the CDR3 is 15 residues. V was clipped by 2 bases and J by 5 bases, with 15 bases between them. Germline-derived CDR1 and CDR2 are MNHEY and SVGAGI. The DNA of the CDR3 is TGTGCCAGCAGTTACGGGGGGGGGCAGGGGGAGACCCAGTACTTC. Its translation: CASSYGGGQGETQYF.

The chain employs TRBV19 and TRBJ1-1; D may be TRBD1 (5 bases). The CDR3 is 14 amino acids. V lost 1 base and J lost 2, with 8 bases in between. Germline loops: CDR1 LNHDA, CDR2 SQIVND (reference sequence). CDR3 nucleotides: TGTGCCAGTAGTATAGGGACACCCAACACTGAAGCTTTCTTT. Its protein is CASSIGTPNTEAFF.

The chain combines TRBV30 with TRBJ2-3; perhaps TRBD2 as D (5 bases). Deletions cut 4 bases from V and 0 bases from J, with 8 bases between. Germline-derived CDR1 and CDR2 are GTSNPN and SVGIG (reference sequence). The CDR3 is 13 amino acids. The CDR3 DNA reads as TGTGCCTGGACCCGGACTAGCACAGATACGCAGTATTTT. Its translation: CAWTRTSTDTQYF.

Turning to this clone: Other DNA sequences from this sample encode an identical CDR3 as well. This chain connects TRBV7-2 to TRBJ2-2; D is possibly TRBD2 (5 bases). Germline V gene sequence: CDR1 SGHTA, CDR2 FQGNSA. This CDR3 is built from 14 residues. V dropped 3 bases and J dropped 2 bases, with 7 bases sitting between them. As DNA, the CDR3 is TGTGCCAGCAGCTTTGGACTTAACACCGGGGAGCTGTTTTTT. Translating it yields CASSFGLNTGELFF.

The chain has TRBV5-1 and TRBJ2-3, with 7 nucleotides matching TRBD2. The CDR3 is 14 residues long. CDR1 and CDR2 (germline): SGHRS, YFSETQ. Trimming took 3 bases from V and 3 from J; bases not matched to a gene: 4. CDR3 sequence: CASSSGGRTDTQYF. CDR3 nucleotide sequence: TGCGCCAGCAGCTCCGGGGGGAGGACAGATACGCAGTATTTT.

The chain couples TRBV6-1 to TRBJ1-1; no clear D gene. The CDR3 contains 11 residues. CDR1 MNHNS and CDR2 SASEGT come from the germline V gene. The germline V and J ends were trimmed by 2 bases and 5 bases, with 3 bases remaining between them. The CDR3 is CASSELTEAFF. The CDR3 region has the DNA TGTGCCAGCAGTGAATTGACTGAAGCTTTCTTT.

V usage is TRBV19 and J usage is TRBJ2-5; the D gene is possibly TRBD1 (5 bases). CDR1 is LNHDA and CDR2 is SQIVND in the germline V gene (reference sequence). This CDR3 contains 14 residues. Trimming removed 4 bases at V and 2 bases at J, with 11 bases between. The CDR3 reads CASSTQVFQETQYF. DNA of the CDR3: TGTGCCAGTAGTACACAGGTGTTTCAAGAGACCCAGTACTTC. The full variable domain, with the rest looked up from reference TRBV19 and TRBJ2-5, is DGGITQSPKYLFRKEGQNVTLSCEQNLNHDAMYWYRQDPGQGLRLIYYSQIVNDFQKGDIAEGYSVSREKKESFPLTVTSAQKNPTAFYLCASSTQVFQETQYFGPGTRLLVL.

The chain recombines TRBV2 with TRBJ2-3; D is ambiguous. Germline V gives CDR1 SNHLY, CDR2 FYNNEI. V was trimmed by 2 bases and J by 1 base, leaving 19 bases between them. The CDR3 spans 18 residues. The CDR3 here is CASSERQTLPYGTDTQYF. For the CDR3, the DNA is TGTGCCAGCAGTGAACGGCAGACCCTGCCCTATGGCACAGATACGCAGTATTTT.

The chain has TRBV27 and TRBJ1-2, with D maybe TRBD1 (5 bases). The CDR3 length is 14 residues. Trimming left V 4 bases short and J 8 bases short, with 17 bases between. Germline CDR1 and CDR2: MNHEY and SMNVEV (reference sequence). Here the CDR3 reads CASSSLGTPLGYTF. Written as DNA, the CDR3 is TGTGCCAGCAGTTCCCTCGGGACGCCGCTGGGCTACACCTTC.

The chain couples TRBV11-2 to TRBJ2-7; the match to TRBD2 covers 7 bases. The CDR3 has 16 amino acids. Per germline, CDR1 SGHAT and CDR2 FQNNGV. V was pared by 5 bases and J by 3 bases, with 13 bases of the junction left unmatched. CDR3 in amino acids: CASSETQLALNYEQYF. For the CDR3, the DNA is TGTGCCAGCAGCGAAACCCAACTAGCGCTCAACTACGAGCAGTACTTC. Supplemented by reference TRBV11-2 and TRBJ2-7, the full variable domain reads EAGVAQSPRYKIIEKRQSVAFWCNPISGHATLYWYQQILGQGPKLLIQFQNNGVVDDSQLPKDRFSAERLKGVDSTLKIQPAKLEDSAVYLCASSETQLALNYEQYFGPGTRLTVT.

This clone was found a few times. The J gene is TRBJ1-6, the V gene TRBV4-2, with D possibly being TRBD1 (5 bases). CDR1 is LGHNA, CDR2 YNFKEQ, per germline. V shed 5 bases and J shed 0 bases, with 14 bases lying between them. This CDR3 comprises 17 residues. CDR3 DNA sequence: TGTGCCAGCAGCAAGGGCAGGGCGAGCTCCTATAATTCACCCCTCCACTTT. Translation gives CASSKGRASSYNSPLHF.

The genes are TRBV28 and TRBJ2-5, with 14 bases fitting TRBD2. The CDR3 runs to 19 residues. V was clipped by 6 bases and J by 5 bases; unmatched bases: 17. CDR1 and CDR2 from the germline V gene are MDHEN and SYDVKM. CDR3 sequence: CASSDRSGTSGGPWETQYF. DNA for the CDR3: TGTGCCAGCAGCGACAGGTCCGGGACTAGCGGGGGACCCTGGGAGACCCAGTACTTC. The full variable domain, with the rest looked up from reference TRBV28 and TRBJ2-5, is DVKVTQSSRYLVKRTGEKVFLECVQDMDHENMFWYRQDPGLGLRLIYFSYDVKMKEKGDIPEGYSVSREKKERFSLILESASTNQTSMYLCASSDRSGTSGGPWETQYFGPGTRLLVL.

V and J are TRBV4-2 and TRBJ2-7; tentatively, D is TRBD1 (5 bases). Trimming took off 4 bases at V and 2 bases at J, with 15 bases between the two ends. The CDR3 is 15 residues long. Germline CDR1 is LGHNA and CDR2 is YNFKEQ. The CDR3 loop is CASSPLGARTYEQYF. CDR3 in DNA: TGTGCCAGCAGCCCACTTGGGGCCCGTACCTACGAGCAGTACTTC.

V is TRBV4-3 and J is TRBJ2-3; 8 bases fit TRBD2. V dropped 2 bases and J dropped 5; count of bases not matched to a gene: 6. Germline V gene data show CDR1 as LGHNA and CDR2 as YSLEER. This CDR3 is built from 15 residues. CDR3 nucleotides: TGCGCCAGCAGCCAACGCTCCCGGGGGGGAGATACGCAGTATTTT. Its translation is CASSQRSRGGDTQYF.

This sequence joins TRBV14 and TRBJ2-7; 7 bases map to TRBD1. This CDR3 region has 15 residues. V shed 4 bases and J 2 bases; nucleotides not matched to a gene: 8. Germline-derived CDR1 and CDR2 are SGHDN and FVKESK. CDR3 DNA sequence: TGTGCCAGCAGCCGAGCGACAGGGAGACCCTACGAGCAGTACTTC. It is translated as CASSRATGRPYEQYF.

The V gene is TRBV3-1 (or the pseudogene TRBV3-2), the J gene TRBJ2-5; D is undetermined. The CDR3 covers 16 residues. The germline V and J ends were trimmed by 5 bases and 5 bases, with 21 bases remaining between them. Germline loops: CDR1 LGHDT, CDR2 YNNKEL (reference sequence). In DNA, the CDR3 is TGTGCCAGCAGCTCCCATACGGGCTGGGCCATGGAGACCCAGTACTTC. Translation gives CASSSHTGWAMETQYF.

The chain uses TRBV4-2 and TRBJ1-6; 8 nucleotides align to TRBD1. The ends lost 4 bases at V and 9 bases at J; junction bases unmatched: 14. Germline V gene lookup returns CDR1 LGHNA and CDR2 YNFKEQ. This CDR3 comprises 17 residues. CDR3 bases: TGTGCCAGCAGCCCCAAGATTCAGGGGGCGCCTGTTTCACCCCTCCACTTT. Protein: CASSPKIQGAPVSPLHF.

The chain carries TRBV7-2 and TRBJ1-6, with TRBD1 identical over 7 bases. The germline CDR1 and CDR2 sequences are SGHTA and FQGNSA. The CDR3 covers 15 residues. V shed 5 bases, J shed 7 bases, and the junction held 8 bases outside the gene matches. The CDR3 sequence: CASSNQQGLNSPLHF. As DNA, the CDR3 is TGTGCCAGCAGCAATCAACAGGGGCTAAATTCACCCCTCCACTTT.